The 3 T cell receptor beta chains in this list originate from one sample, sequenced in a study of blood T cell repertoires in COVID-19. The protocol was immunoSEQ multiplex PCR, while the TCRdb copy is restricted to in-frame clones and leaves out a portion. This sample yields about 120,000 clones, of which approximately 87% are seen a single time; 3.9% belongs to the top ten. The source material was peripheral blood. The origin of the receptors is a man between 60 and 75 years old with acute or convalescent COVID-19.

The chain recombines TRBV28 with TRBJ2-1; tentative D call: TRBD2 (5 bases). The CDR3 loop spans 16 amino acids. The germline V gene encodes CDR1 MDHEN and CDR2 SYDVKM. The V and J ends lost 2 bases and 3 bases respectively, with 14 bases between them. Here the CDR3 reads CASSLTVGGGYNEQFF. In nucleotides, the CDR3 is TGTGCCAGCAGTTTAACGGTAGGAGGCGGCTACAATGAGCAGTTCTTC.

This chain uses TRBV4-1 with TRBJ1-2, with a tentative D call TRBD1 (5 bases). Trimming removed 0 bases from V and 5 bases from J, with 13 bases in between. The CDR3 spans 15 residues. Germline V gene data show CDR1 as MGHRA and CDR2 as YSYEKL. This CDR3 reads CASSQERGSPYGYTF. The CDR3, as DNA: TGCGCCAGCAGCCAAGAAAGGGGCAGTCCATATGGCTACACCTTC.

V and J are TRBV24-1 and TRBJ2-1; D is possibly TRBD1 (6 bases). The CDR3 has 14 amino acids. Germline V lookup: CDR1 KGHDR, CDR2 SFDVKD. The V end was cut by 6 bases, the J end by 5 bases, with 13 bases between. CDR3 coding DNA: TGTGCCACCAGTCTCCAAGGGGGAGACAATGAGCAGTTCTTC. Translating it yields CATSLQGGDNEQFF.